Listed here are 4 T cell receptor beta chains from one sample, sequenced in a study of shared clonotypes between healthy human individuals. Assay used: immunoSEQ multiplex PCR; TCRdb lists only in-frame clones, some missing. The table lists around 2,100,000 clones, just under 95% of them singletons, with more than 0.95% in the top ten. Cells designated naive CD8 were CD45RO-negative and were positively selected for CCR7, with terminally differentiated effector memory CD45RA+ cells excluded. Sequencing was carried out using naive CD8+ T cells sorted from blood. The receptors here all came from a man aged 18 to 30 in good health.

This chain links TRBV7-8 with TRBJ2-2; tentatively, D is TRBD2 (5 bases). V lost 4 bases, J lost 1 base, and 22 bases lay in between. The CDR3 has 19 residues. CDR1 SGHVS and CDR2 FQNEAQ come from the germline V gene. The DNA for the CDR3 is TGTGCCAGCAGCTCCCCCCCTATGACCAGCGGAAGGAACACCGGGGAGCTGTTTTTT. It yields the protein CASSSPPMTSGRNTGELFF.

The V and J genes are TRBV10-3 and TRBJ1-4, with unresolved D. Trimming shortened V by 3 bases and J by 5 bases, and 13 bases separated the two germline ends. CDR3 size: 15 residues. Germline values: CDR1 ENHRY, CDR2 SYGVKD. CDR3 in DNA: TGTGCCATCAGTGATATCTACGGACTAAATGAAAAACTGTTTTTT. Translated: CAISDIYGLNEKLFF.

The CDR3 nucleotides read TGTGCCAGCGAGGCCCAAGGGGGGGGAGGTGAAAAACTGTTTTTT. Amino acid sequence: CASEAQGGGGEKLFF. The chain is built from TRBV2 and TRBJ1-4; TRBD1 might be the D (6 bases). The CDR3 totals 15 residues. CDR1 and CDR2 from the germline V gene are SNHLY and FYNNEI. V lost 8 bases to trimming and J lost 7 bases, with 20 bases between them.

For the CDR3, the DNA is TGCGCCAGCAGCTTATGGGATGGGACTGAAGCTTTCTTT. This gives the protein CASSLWDGTEAFF. The chain carries TRBV5-1 and TRBJ1-1; no firm D call. V lost 2 bases, J lost 5 bases, and 10 bases lay in between. CDR3 size: 13 residues. Germline V gene sequence: CDR1 SGHRS, CDR2 YFSETQ.